The clone carrying this T cell receptor (beta chain) occurred many times. Its matching antigen is unknown. This sample was taken from a study of radiation and T cells in renal cell carcinoma. Study-level findings and limits: No pretreatment tumor biopsies were available for baseline clonotypes. Top tumor clonotypes rose in blood 2 weeks post-radiation, then contracted.

The assay was immunoSEQ multiplex PCR, and TCRdb's table has in-frame clones only and misses some. Of roughly 130,000 clones detected, 88% appear once; the ten largest clones hold about 5.6%. As to time point: blood 2 weeks post-SBRT. Treatment given: 15 Gy SBRT to primary tumor, nephrectomy 4 weeks later. Serial blood draws occurred at baseline and 2 and 4 weeks post-SBRT. The patient's renal cell carcinoma had clear cell pathology. The input for sequencing was blood, taken from a patient whose treatment included radiotherapy and nephrectomy. This TCR was sampled from a woman aged 70-85 years with renal cell carcinoma.

The CDR3 DNA reads TGTGCCAGCAGTGCCGACGGCAATCAGCCCCAGCATTTT. It encodes CASSADGNQPQHF. The chain is built from TRBV6-5 and TRBJ1-5; D is uncertain. Germline V gene lookup returns CDR1 MNHEY and CDR2 SVGAGI. The CDR3 covers 13 residues. V was pared by 5 bases and J by 2 bases, with 7 bases between.